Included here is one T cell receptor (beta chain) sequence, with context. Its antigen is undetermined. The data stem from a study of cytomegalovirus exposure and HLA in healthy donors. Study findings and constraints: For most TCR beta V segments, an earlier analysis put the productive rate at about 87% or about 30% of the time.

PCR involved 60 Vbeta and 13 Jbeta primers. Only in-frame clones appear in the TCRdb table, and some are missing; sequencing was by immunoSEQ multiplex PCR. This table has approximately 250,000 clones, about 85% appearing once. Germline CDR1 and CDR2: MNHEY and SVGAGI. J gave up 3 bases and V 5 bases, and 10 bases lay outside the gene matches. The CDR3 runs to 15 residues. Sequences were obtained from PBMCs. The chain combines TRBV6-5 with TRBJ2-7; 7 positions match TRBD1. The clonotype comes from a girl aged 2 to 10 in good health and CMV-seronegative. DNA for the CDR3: TGTGCCAGCAGTAGACCCCGGGACAGTTACTACGAGCAGTACTTC. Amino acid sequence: CASSRPRDSYYEQYF.